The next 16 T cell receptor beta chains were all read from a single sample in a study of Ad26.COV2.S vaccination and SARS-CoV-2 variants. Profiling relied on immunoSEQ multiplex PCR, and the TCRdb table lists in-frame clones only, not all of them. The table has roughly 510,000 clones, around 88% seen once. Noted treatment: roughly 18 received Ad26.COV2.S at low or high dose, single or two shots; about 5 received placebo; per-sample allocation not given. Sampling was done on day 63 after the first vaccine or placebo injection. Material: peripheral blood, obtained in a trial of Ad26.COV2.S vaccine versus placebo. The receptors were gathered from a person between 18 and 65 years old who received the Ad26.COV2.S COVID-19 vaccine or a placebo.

The CDR3 DNA reads TGCGCCAGCAGACCCACCTGGGACAGGGGCCACGAGCAGTACTTC. Protein product: CASRPTWDRGHEQYF. The chain recombines TRBV10-1 with TRBJ2-7; 10 bases match TRBD1. This CDR3 comprises 15 residues. Germline values: CDR1 WNHNN, CDR2 SYGVQD (reference sequence). The V segment lost 6 bases and the J segment 5 bases; nucleotides outside the gene matches: 10.

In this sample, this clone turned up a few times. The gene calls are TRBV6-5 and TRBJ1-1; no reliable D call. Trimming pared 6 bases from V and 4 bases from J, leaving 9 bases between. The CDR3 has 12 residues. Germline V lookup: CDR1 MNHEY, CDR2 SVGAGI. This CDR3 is CASRRSSTEAFF. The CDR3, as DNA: TGTGCCAGCAGGCGATCGAGCACTGAAGCTTTCTTT.

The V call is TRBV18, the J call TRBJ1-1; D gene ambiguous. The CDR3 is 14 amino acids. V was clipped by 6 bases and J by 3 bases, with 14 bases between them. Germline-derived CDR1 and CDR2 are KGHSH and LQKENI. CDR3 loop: CASSPDHGHTEAFF. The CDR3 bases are TGTGCCAGCTCTCCAGATCATGGGCACACTGAAGCTTTCTTT.

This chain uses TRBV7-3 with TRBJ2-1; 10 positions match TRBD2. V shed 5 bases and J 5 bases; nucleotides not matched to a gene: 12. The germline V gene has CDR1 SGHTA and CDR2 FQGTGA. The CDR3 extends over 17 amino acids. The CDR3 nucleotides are TGTGCCAGCAGCCCCCGGCTAGCGGGAGCCCGCCACAATGAGCAGTTCTTC. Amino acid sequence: CASSPRLAGARHNEQFF. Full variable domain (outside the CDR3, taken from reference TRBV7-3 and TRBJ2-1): GAGVSQTPSNKVTEKGKYVELRCDPISGHTALYWYRQSLGQGPEFLIYFQGTGAADDSGLPNDRFFAVRPEGSVSTLKIQRTERGDSAVYLCASSPRLAGARHNEQFFGPGTRLTVL.

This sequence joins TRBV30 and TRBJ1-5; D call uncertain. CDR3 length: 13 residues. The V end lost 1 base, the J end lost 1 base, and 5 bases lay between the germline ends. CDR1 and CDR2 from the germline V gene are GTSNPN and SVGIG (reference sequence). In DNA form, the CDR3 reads TGTGCCTGGAGTGCACAAAGCAATCAGCCCCAGCATTTT. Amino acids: CAWSAQSNQPQHF.

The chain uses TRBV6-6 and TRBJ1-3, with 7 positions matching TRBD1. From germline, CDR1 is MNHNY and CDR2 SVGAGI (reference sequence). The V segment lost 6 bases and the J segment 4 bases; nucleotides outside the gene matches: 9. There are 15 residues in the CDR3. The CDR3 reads CASSQDGTAGNTIYF. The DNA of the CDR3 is TGTGCCAGCAGCCAAGATGGGACAGCCGGAAACACCATATATTTT.

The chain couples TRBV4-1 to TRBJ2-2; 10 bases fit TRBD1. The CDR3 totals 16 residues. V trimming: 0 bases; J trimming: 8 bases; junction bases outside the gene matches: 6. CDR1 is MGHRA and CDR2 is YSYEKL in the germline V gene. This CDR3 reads CASSQEGTGATGELFF. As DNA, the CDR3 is TGCGCCAGCAGCCAAGAAGGGACAGGGGCGACAGGGGAGCTGTTTTTT.

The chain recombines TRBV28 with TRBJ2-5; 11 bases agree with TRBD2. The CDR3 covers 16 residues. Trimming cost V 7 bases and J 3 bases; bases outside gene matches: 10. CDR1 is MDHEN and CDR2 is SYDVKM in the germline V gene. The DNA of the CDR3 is TGTGCCAGCACGGGGGGCGCGGGACTAGCGGAAGAGACCCAGTACTTC. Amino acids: CASTGGAGLAEETQYF.

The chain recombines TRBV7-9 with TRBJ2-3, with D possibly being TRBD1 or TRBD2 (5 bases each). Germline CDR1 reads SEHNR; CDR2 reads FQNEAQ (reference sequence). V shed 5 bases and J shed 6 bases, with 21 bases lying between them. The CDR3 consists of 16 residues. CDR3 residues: CASSPTEGSPGDTQYF. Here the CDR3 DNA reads TGTGCCAGCAGCCCGACTGAGGGGTCTCCTGGCGATACGCAGTATTTT.

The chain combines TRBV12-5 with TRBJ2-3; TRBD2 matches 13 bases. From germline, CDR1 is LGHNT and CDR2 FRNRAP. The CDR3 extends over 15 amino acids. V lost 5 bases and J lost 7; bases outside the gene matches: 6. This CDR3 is CASGLGTSGTHTQYF. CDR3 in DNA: TGTGCTAGTGGTCTGGGGACTAGCGGGACCCATACGCAGTATTTT.

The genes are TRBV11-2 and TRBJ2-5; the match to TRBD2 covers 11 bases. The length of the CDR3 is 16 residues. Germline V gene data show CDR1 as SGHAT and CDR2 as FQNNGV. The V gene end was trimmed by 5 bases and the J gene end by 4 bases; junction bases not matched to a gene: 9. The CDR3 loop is CASSAGLAVRGETQYF. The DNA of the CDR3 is TGTGCCAGCAGCGCGGGACTAGCGGTTAGAGGAGAGACCCAGTACTTC.

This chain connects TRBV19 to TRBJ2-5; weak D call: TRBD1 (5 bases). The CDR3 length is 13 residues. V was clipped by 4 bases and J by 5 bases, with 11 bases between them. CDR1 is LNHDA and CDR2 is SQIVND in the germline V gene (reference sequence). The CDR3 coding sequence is TGTGCCAGTAGTAATCAGGGTAGGGAGACCCAGTACTTC. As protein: CASSNQGRETQYF.

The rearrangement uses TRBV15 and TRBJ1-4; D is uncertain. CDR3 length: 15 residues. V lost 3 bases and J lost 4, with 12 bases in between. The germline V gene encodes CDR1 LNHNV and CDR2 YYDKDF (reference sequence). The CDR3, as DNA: TGTGCCACCAGCAGTGATCGACTGGTTAATGAAAAACTGTTTTTT. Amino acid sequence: CATSSDRLVNEKLFF.

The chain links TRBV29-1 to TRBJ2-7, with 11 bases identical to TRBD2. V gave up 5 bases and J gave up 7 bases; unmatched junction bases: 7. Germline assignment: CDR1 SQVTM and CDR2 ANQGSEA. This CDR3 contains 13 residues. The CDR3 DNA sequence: TGCAGCGTTTTCGTAGCGGGAGGGGGAGAGCAGTACTTC. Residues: CSVFVAGGGEQYF.

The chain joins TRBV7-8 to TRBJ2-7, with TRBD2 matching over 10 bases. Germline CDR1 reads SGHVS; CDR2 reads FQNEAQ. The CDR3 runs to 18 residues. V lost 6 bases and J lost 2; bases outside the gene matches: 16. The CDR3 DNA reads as TGTGCCAGCAGACGAGGTAGCCGACTAGCGGGTGGGACCTACGAGCAGTACTTC. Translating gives CASRRGSRLAGGTYEQYF.

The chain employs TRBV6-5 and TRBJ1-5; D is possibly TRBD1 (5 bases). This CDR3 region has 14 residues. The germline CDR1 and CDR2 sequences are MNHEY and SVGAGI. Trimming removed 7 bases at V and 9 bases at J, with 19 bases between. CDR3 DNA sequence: TGTGCCAGCAATTTCCAGGGCCCCGGGTGGCCCCAGCATTTT. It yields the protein CASNFQGPGWPQHF.